A selection of T cell receptor beta chains follows, all from one sample in a study of cytomegalovirus exposure and HLA in healthy donors. Only in-frame clones appear in the TCRdb table, and some are missing; sequencing was by immunoSEQ multiplex PCR. The sample gives roughly 140,000 clones, 65% to 90% of which show up once; around 6.6% is in the top ten. Material: PBMCs. All receptors derive from a woman between 45 and 60 years old in good health and CMV-seropositive. The CDR3 runs from the conserved cysteine through the conserved F or W. D genes are given only for firm matches. Clone size is given for some rows only: seen once, a few or many times, or a class if the clone is expanded.

d_call	clone_size	v_call	j_call	cdr3_aa	cdr3_nt
NA	NA	TRBV6-1	TRBJ1-1	CASSASLIFNTEAFF	TGTGCCAGCAGTGCCAGTCTCATTTTCAACACTGAAGCTTTCTTT
NA	NA	TRBV29-1	TRBJ2-7	CSVLGELAYEQYF	TGCAGCGTTCTCGGGGAACTGGCCTACGAGCAGTACTTC
TRBD1	once	TRBV2	TRBJ1-1	CASSESQGANTEAFF	TGTGCCAGCAGTGAGTCCCAGGGGGCAAACACTGAAGCTTTCTTT
NA	once	TRBV5-1	TRBJ2-7	CASSLEGGNYEQYF	TGCGCCAGCAGCTTGGAGGGGGGGAATTACGAGCAGTACTTC
NA	NA	TRBV19	TRBJ1-1	CASSIDHGGTEAFF	TGTGCCAGTAGTATAGATCACGGGGGCACTGAAGCTTTCTTT
TRBD2	NA	TRBV9	TRBJ2-1	CASSVLAEPYNEQFF	TGTGCCAGCAGCGTACTAGCGGAACCGTACAATGAGCAGTTCTTC
TRBD2	NA	TRBV5-6	TRBJ2-7	CASSLGLATYEQYF	TGTGCCAGCAGCTTGGGACTAGCAACCTACGAGCAGTACTTC
TRBD1	NA	TRBV29-1	TRBJ2-7	CSVETGQGFSYEQYF	TGCAGCGTTGAGACAGGACAGGGTTTCTCCTACGAGCAGTACTTC
NA	NA	TRBV6-6	TRBJ1-2	CASSYVQNGGYTF	TGTGCCAGCAGTTACGTACAGAACGGAGGCTACACCTTC
NA	NA	TRBV6-5	TRBJ1-6	CASRGDWLNSPLHF	TGTGCCAGCAGGGGGGACTGGCTGAATTCACCCCTCCACTTT
NA	NA	TRBV18	TRBJ2-1	CASSPGQAAYNEQFF	TGTGCCAGCTCACCAGGGCAGGCCGCCTACAATGAGCAGTTCTTC
TRBD1	NA	TRBV30	TRBJ1-4	CAWSRLGQGNEKLFF	TGTGCCTGGAGTCGATTGGGACAGGGTAATGAAAAACTGTTTTTT
NA	NA	TRBV10-1	TRBJ1-2	CASSPQANYGYTF	TGCGCCAGCAGTCCACAAGCTAACTATGGCTACACCTTC
NA	NA	TRBV7-6	TRBJ1-4	CASSLVPGSNEKLFF	TGTGCCAGCAGCTTAGTTCCAGGGTCAAATGAAAAACTGTTTTTT
NA	NA	TRBV6-1	TRBJ2-7	CASSEVRSPSYEQYF	TGTGCCAGCAGTGAAGTCAGGTCCCCGTCCTACGAGCAGTACTTC
NA	few	TRBV5-6	TRBJ1-5	CASSLAGDNQPQHF	TGTGCCAGCAGCTTGGCAGGTGACAATCAGCCCCAGCATTTT
NA	NA	TRBV5-4	TRBJ1-2	CASSLLEFRGYGYTF	TGTGCCAGCAGCTTATTAGAGTTTAGAGGCTATGGCTACACCTTC
NA	NA	TRBV6-5	TRBJ2-3	CASSRLISTDTQYF	TGTGCCAGCAGCCGACTTATTAGCACAGATACGCAGTATTTT
NA	once	TRBV27	TRBJ1-1	CASSFSGANTEAFF	TGTGCCAGCAGTTTCTCAGGGGCGAACACTGAAGCTTTCTTT
TRBD1	NA	TRBV7-9	TRBJ1-4	CASSLGTGREKLFF	TGTGCCAGCAGCCTCGGGACAGGGAGGGAAAAACTGTTTTTT
NA	few	TRBV6-6	TRBJ2-7	CASRPWTEAYEQYF	TGTGCCAGCAGGCCTTGGACAGAGGCCTACGAGCAGTACTTC
TRBD1	NA	TRBV15	TRBJ2-3	CATSRGQGATRADTQYF	TGTGCCACCAGCAGAGGGCAGGGGGCTACAAGGGCAGATACGCAGTATTTT
TRBD1	NA	TRBV4-2	TRBJ1-1	CASSQGADRAFDTEAFF	TGTGCCAGCAGCCAGGGCGCGGACAGGGCTTTCGACACTGAAGCTTTCTTT
TRBD1	NA	TRBV6-5	TRBJ1-2	CASSRMGQLDYTF	TGTGCCAGCAGCCGCATGGGACAGCTCGACTACACCTTC
TRBD1	NA	TRBV15	TRBJ1-1	CATSRPSGQKNTEAFF	TGTGCCACCAGCCGGCCCTCGGGACAGAAGAACACTGAAGCTTTCTTT
NA	NA	TRBV30	TRBJ1-3	CAWSTGEGNTIYF	TGTGCCTGGAGTACGGGGGAGGGAAACACCATATATTTT
TRBD1	NA	TRBV7-2	TRBJ1-2	CASSFWLRQGMGGYTF	TGTGCCAGCAGCTTTTGGCTTCGACAGGGGATGGGAGGCTACACCTTC
TRBD1	NA	TRBV6-1	TRBJ1-1	CASSEDRGVTEAFF	TGTGCCAGCAGTGAGGACAGGGGGGTAACTGAAGCTTTCTTT
NA	NA	TRBV6-1	TRBJ2-7	CASSEIQYPRYEQYF	TGTGCCAGCAGTGAGATACAGTATCCGCGCTACGAGCAGTACTTC
TRBD1	NA	TRBV19	TRBJ2-1	CATQGQTGGNNEQFF	TGTGCCACCCAGGGCCAGACAGGGGGAAACAATGAGCAGTTCTTC
NA	NA	TRBV10-3	TRBJ2-3	CAIGGTARDTQYF	TGTGCCATCGGGGGGACTGCCAGAGATACGCAGTATTTT
TRBD2	NA	TRBV9	TRBJ2-5	CASSVAVAGGQETQYF	TGTGCCAGCAGCGTAGCGGTAGCGGGGGGGCAAGAGACCCAGTACTTC
TRBD1	once	TRBV5-6	TRBJ2-1	CASSFTGGLGFFNEQFF	TGTGCCAGCAGCTTTACAGGGGGCCTGGGATTCTTCAATGAGCAGTTCTTC